This entry lists 14 T cell receptor beta chains sequenced from one sample in a study of T cells in Graves' hyperthyroidism and ophthalmopathy. What was amplified from RNA transcripts were TCR beta CDR3 regions. HTBI primers drove first-round RT-PCR of the TCR CDR3. TCRdb analysed the multiplex PCR reads with MiXCR anew, one entry per CDR3 protein. Here the sample spans 350,000 or so distinct CDR3 sequences, about a sixth being singletons. What was sequenced was blood. The origin of the receptors is a woman aged 25 to 39 with Graves' hyperthyroidism that later progressed to Graves' ophthalmopathy.

CDR3 sequence: CASSPNPAFSSYNEQFF. The CDR3 region has the DNA TGCGCCAGCAGCCCAAACCCGGCCTTCAGCTCCTACAATGAGCAGTTCTTC. V and J are TRBV5-1 and TRBJ2-1; D uncertain. Looked up from germline, CDR1 is SGHRS and CDR2 is YFSETQ. The ends were cut back, 4 bases at V and 0 bases at J, with 17 bases in the middle. The length of the CDR3 is 17 residues.

The J gene is TRBJ2-7, the V gene TRBV19, with D maybe TRBD2 (6 bases). The ends were cut back, 6 bases at V and 3 bases at J, with 15 bases in the middle. CDR3 length: 14 residues. CDR1 and CDR2 (germline): LNHDA, SQIVND (reference sequence). In DNA form, the CDR3 reads TGTGCCAGTAGCTACCTAGCGCGAGGCTACGAGCAGTACTTC. Translation: CASSYLARGYEQYF.

This clonotype was detected only a few times. One end of the junction fails to match germline, which may point to a read error. This chain connects TRBV4-1 to TRBJ2-7; D may correspond to TRBD1 or TRBD2 (5 bases each). The CDR3 is made up of 13 amino acids. From germline, CDR1 is MGHRA and CDR2 YSYEKL. For the CDR3, the DNA is TGCGCCAGCAGCCGGGGGAGCTCCTACGAGCAGTGCTTC. Protein: CASSRGSSYEQCF.

This clonotype was seen ten or more times. V usage is TRBV29-1 and J usage is TRBJ2-5; D possibly corresponds to TRBD2 (6 bases). The germline V and J ends were trimmed by 7 bases and 2 bases, with 14 bases remaining between them. CDR1 SQVTM and CDR2 ANQGSEA come from the germline V gene. This CDR3 comprises 13 residues. The CDR3 is CSAGVRYQETQYF. The CDR3 DNA is TGCAGCGCGGGGGTCAGGTATCAAGAGACCCAGTACTTC.

The rearrangement links TRBV4-1 to TRBJ2-5; TRBD1 is a possible D gene (6 bases). V gave up 2 bases and J gave up 4 bases, with 17 bases separating them. The length of the CDR3 is 16 residues. Per the germline V gene, CDR1 is MGHRA and CDR2 is YSYEKL. The chain's CDR3 is CASSQPLVGAGETQYF. CDR3 bases: TGCGCCAGCAGCCAACCCCTCGTGGGGGCGGGAGAGACCCAGTACTTC.

The CDR3: CATRGQANQPQHF. The DNA of the CDR3 is TGTGCCACCCGGGGACAGGCGAATCAGCCCCAGCATTTT. This chain connects TRBV24-1 to TRBJ1-5, with 8 bases lining up with TRBD1. CDR1 is KGHDR and CDR2 is SFDVKD in the germline V gene. There are 13 residues in the CDR3. J gave up 4 bases and V 9 bases, and 4 bases lay outside the gene matches.

This clonotype was counted ten times or more. The chain joins TRBV28 to TRBJ2-3; D call uncertain. The CDR3 consists of 19 residues. Germline CDR1 reads MDHEN; CDR2 reads SYDVKM. V was clipped by 4 bases and J by 0 bases, with 23 bases between them. The CDR3 loop reads CASSSSILKRLSSTDTQYF. The CDR3 region has the DNA TGTGCCAGCAGTTCCTCAATCCTGAAAAGGCTCTCTAGCACAGATACGCAGTATTTT.

The sample holds a few counts of this clonotype. The V call is TRBV5-8, the J call TRBJ2-1; TRBD1 matches 8 bases. CDR1 SGHTS and CDR2 YDEGEE come from the germline V gene. The CDR3 contains 19 residues. The junction had 22 bases not matched to a gene; V was cut back by 2 bases and J by 9 bases. The CDR3 is CASSFVGRTGTGLSVEQFF. DNA for the CDR3: TGTGCCAGCAGCTTCGTCGGCCGCACCGGGACAGGTTTAAGCGTTGAGCAGTTCTTC.

This clonotype has ten or more counts. The chain joins TRBV20-1 to TRBJ1-6; D gene uncertain. Trimming removed 3 bases at V and 7 bases at J, with 16 bases between. The germline V gene encodes CDR1 DFQATT and CDR2 SNEGSKA (reference sequence). The CDR3 runs to 15 residues. The CDR3 loop reads CSARTASGWNSPLHF. Here the CDR3 DNA reads TGCAGTGCTAGGACGGCTTCAGGATGGAATTCACCCCTCCACTTT.

This clonotype was seen a handful of times. The CDR3 region is CASSRTGEDEKLFF. In DNA, the CDR3 is TGCGCCAGCAGCCGGACAGGGGAGGATGAAAAACTGTTTTTT. The chain couples TRBV5-1 to TRBJ1-4, with 9 bases aligning to TRBD1. The ends lost 4 bases at V and 6 bases at J; junction bases unmatched: 4. Looked up from germline, CDR1 is SGHRS and CDR2 is YFSETQ. The CDR3 covers 14 residues.

A few counts support this clonotype. This chain joins TRBV10-2 and TRBJ2-2; TRBD2 matches 16 bases. V shed 7 bases, J shed 4 bases, and the junction held 12 bases outside the gene matches. The CDR3 has 19 amino acids. Germline V gene sequence: CDR1 WSHSY, CDR2 SAAADI. The CDR3 DNA is TGCGCCAGCAAACCGGGACTAGCGGGAGGGCCCTGGCCCACCGGGGAGCTGTTTTTT. Protein: CASKPGLAGGPWPTGELFF.

J is TRBJ1-3 and V is TRBV18; D gene uncertain. The CDR3 loop spans 16 amino acids. CDR1 is KGHSH, CDR2 LQKENI, per germline. V shed 2 bases and J shed 2 bases, with 13 bases lying between them. The CDR3 protein is CASSPVRLPAGNTIYF. The CDR3 DNA reads as TGTGCCAGCTCACCAGTCCGGCTGCCCGCTGGAAACACCATATATTTT.

This clonotype has only a few counts. CDR3 region: CSAKGTVSNQPQHF. The CDR3 nucleotides read TGCAGTGCTAAGGGGACAGTGAGCAATCAGCCCCAGCATTTT. The gene calls are TRBV20-1 and TRBJ1-5, with TRBD1 identical over 7 bases. Germline CDR1 DFQATT, CDR2 SNEGSKA (reference sequence). The V gene end was trimmed by 4 bases and the J gene end by 1 base; junction bases not matched to a gene: 4. This CDR3 is built from 14 residues.

This clonotype was observed many times. This rearrangement joins TRBV12-3 or TRBV12-4 to TRBJ2-7; no definite D call. There are 15 residues in the CDR3. V lost 1 base and J 2 bases, leaving 12 bases between the germline ends. The CDR3 here is CASSLETSETYEQYF. CDR3 DNA: TGTGCCAGCAGTTTAGAGACCAGCGAAACCTACGAGCAGTACTTC.